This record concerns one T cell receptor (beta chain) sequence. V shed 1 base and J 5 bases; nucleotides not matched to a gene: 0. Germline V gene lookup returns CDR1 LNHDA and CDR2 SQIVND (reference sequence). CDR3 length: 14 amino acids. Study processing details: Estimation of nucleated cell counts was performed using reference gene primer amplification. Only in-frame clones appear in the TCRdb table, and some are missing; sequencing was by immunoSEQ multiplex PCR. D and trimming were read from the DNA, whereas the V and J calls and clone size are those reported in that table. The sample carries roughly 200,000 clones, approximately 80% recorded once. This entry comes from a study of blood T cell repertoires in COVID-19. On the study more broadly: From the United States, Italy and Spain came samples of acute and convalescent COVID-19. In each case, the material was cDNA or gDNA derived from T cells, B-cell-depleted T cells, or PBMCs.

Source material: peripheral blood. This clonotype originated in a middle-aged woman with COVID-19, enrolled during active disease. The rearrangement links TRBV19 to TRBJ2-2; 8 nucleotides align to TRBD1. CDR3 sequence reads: CASSIGDRTGELFF. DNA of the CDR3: TGTGCCAGTAGTATAGGGGACAGGACCGGGGAGCTGTTTTTT. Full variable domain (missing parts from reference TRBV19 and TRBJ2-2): DGGITQSPKYLFRKEGQNVTLSCEQNLNHDAMYWYRQDPGQGLRLIYYSQIVNDFQKGDIAEGYSVSREKKESFPLTVTSAQKNPTAFYLCASSIGDRTGELFFGEGSRLTVL.